This is a list of T cell receptor beta chains from one sample in a study of blood T cell repertoires in COVID-19. Sequencing used immunoSEQ multiplex PCR; TCRdb keeps in-frame clones, though not all of them. The sample lists a few hundred thousand clones; 86% were seen once. The specimen was peripheral blood. The receptors derive from a woman younger than 45 with active or convalescent COVID-19. CDR3s include the opening cysteine and the closing phenylalanine or tryptophan. The D gene is left open where the match is weak. Where a row states a size, it is once, few, many or the class of an expanded clone; other rows omit it.

V	J	size	D	DNA	CDR3
TRBV3-1/TRBV3-2	TRBJ2-5	NA	TRBD2	TGTGCCAGCAGCCCGAGGACTAGCGGCGAAGAGACCCAGTACTTC	CASSPRTSGEETQYF
TRBV6-6	TRBJ2-5	once	TRBD2	TGTGCCACCACCACGGGGGGTAGCCAAGAGACCCAGTACTTC	CATTTGGSQETQYF
TRBV7-3	TRBJ1-1	NA	NA	TGTGCCAGCAGCTTAGGGGGGAAGGACACTGAAGCTTTCTTT	CASSLGGKDTEAFF
TRBV23-1	TRBJ1-5	NA	TRBD1	TGCGCCAGCCCAGGACAGGCCCGGAATCAGCCCCAGCATTTT	CASPGQARNQPQHF
TRBV5-4	TRBJ1-1	NA	NA	TGTGCCAGCAGCTTGCGGCGGGGAGGCCCCTACACTGAAGCTTTCTTT	CASSLRRGGPYTEAFF
TRBV5-1	TRBJ1-1	NA	NA	TGCGCCAGCAGCCGCGGAGGGGCCGTACTTAGGAACACTGAAGCTTTCTTT	CASSRGGAVLRNTEAFF
TRBV7-9	TRBJ1-2	NA	NA	TGTGCCAGCCGAGAAGGGGCGAATGGCTACACCTTC	CASREGANGYTF
TRBV5-6	TRBJ2-3	NA	NA	TGTGCCAGCAGTCCACTTGGAGATACGCAGTATTTT	CASSPLGDTQYF
TRBV2	TRBJ1-2	NA	NA	TGTGCCAGCAGAGAGCAGACAGCCTTATATGGCTACACCTTC	CASREQTALYGYTF
TRBV2	TRBJ1-2	NA	NA	TGTGCCAGCGATCTGGGGAGCTATGGCTACACCTTC	CASDLGSYGYTF
TRBV28	TRBJ2-2	NA	NA	TGTGCCAGCAGTTTGGCGGGTCACACGGGAACCGGGGAGCTGTTTTTT	CASSLAGHTGTGELFF
TRBV14	TRBJ2-5	NA	TRBD2	TGTGCCAGCAGCCCGGGACTAGCGGGGGTCGGGTACCAAGAGACCCAGTACTTC	CASSPGLAGVGYQETQYF
TRBV18	TRBJ2-1	NA	TRBD1	TGTGCCAGCTCACCGGGGACAGGGGGCATGGTCAATGAGCAGTTCTTC	CASSPGTGGMVNEQFF
TRBV24-1	TRBJ2-1	NA	TRBD2	TGTGCCACCAGTGCCCTGAGCGGGGGGGCAAACAATGAGCAGTTCTTC	CATSALSGGANNEQFF
TRBV20-1	TRBJ1-5	NA	TRBD1	TGCAGTGCTAGTCTGACAGGGGCAGGTAGTCAGCCCCAGCATTTT	CSASLTGAGSQPQHF
TRBV18	TRBJ1-1	once	NA	TGTGCCAGCTCACCACCCTACAGGGAGACTGAAGCTTTCTTT	CASSPPYRETEAFF
TRBV6-2/TRBV6-3	TRBJ2-3	NA	NA	TGTGCCAGCAGTAAAAACCCCGGGGGCACAGATACGCAGTATTTT	CASSKNPGGTDTQYF
TRBV2	TRBJ1-2	NA	TRBD1	TGTGCCAGCAGTGTTGACAGGGCAAACACCTTC	CASSVDRANTF
TRBV6-1	TRBJ2-7	NA	TRBD1	TGTGCCAGCAGTGAAAATCCGGGACAGAGCTACGAGCAGTACTTC	CASSENPGQSYEQYF
TRBV7-2	TRBJ1-1	NA	NA	TGTGCCAGCAGCTTAGCGACAGCCATAAGGGGGAACACTGAAGCTTTCTTT	CASSLATAIRGNTEAFF
TRBV5-6	TRBJ2-5	NA	TRBD2	TGTGCCAGCAGCTTAACTACCGGGACTAGCGGGGTTCAAGAGACCCAGTACTTC	CASSLTTGTSGVQETQYF
TRBV27	TRBJ1-5	NA	NA	TGTGCCAGCAGTTTAAGCGTCCCTGGTCAGCCCCAGCATTTT	CASSLSVPGQPQHF
TRBV28	TRBJ2-1	NA	NA	TGTGCCAGCAGCCGAGTACAGGGCTCGGATGAGCAGTTCTTC	CASSRVQGSDEQFF
TRBV10-1	TRBJ2-7	NA	TRBD1	TGCGCCAGCGGACAGGGGAGACCCTACGAGCAGTACTTC	CASGQGRPYEQYF
TRBV30	TRBJ1-4	once	NA	TGTGCCACCTCTCGGGGGGGGAATGAAAAACTGTTTTTT	CATSRGGNEKLFF